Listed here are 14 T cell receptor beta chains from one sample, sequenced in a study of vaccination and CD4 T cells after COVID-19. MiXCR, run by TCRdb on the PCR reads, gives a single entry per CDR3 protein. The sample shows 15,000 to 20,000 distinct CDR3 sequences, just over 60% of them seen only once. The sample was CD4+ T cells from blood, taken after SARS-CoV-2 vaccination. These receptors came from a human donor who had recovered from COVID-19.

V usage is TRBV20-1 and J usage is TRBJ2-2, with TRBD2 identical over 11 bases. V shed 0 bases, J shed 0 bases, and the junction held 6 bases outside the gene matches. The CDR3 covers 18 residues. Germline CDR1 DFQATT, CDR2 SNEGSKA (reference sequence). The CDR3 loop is CSARDRLAGGSNTGELFF. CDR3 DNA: TGCAGTGCTAGAGATCGCCTAGCGGGAGGCTCGAACACCGGGGAGCTGTTTTTT.

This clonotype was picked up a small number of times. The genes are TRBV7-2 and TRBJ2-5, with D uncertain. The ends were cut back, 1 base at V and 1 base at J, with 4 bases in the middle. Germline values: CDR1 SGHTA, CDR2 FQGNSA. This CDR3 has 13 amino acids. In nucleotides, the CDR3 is TGTGCCAGCAGCTTAGTCAGCCAAGAGACCCAGTACTTC. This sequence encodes CASSLVSQETQYF.

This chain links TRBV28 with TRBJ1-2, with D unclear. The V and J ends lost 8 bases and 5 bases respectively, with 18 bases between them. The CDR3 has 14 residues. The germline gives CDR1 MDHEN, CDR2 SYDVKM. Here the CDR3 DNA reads TGTGCCAGCTCTTACTACTTACAGAGATATGGCTACACCTTC. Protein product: CASSYYLQRYGYTF.

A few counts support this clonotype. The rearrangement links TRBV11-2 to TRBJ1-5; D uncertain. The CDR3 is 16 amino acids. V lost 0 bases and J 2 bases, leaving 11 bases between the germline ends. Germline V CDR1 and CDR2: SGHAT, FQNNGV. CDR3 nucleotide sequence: TGTGCCAGCAGCTTAGAAGAGGGTCGGGGCAATCAGCCCCAGCATTTT. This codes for CASSLEEGRGNQPQHF.

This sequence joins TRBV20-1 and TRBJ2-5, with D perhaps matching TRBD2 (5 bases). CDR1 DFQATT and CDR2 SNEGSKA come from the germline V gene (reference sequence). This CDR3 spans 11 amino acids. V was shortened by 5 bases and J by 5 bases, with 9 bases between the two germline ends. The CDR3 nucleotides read TGCAGTGCTCCTCGGGGTGAGACCCAGTACTTC. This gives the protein CSAPRGETQYF.

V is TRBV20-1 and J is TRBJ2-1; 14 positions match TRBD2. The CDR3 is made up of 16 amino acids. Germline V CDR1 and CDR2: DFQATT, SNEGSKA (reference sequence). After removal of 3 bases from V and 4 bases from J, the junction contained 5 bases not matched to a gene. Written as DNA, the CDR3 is TGCAGTGCTAGGGGGGGGACTAGCGGGAGTTACAATGAGCAGTTCTTC. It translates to CSARGGTSGSYNEQFF.

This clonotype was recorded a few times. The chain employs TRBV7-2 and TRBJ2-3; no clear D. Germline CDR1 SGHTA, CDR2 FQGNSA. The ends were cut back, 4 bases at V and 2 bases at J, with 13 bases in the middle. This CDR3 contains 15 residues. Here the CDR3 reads CASSSGLGYTDTQYF. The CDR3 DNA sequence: TGTGCCAGCAGCTCTGGTCTAGGTTACACAGATACGCAGTATTTT. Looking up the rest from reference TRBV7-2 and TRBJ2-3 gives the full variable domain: GAGVSQSPSNKVTEKGKDVELRCDPISGHTALYWYRQSLGQGLEFLIYFQGNSAPDKSGLPSDRFSAERTGGSVSTLTIQRTQQEDSAVYLCASSSGLGYTDTQYFGPGTRLTVL.

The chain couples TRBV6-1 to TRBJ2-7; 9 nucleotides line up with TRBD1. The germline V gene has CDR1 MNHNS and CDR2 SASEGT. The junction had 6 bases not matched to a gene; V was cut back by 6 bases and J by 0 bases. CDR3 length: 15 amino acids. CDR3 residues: CASRAGQGFSYEQYF. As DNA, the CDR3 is TGTGCCAGCAGAGCGGGACAGGGTTTCTCCTACGAGCAGTACTTC.

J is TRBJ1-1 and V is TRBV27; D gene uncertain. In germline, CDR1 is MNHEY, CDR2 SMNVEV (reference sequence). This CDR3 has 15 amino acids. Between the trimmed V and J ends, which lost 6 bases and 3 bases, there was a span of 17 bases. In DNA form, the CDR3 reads TGTGCCAGCAGCTCTAGAAATCTCGGGGACACTGAAGCTTTCTTT. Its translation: CASSSRNLGDTEAFF.

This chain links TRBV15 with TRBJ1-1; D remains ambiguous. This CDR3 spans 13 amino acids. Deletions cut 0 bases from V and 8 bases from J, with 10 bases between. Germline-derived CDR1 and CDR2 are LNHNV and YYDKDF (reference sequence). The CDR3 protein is CATSRDLRREAFF. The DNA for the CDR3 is TGTGCCACCAGCAGAGATCTTAGGAGGGAAGCTTTCTTT.

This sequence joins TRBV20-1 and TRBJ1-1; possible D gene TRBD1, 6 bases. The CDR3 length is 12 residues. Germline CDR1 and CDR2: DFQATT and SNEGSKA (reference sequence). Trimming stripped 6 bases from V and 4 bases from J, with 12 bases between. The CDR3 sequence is CSAKKGGTEAFF. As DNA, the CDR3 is TGCAGTGCAAAAAAAGGGGGCACTGAAGCTTTCTTT.

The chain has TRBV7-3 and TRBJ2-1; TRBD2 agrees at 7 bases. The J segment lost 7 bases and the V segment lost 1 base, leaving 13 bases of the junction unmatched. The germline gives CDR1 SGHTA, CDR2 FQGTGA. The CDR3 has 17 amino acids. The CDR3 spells CASSLNAPSGLPNEQFF. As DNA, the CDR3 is TGTGCCAGCAGCTTAAACGCCCCTAGCGGCCTGCCTAATGAGCAGTTCTTC.

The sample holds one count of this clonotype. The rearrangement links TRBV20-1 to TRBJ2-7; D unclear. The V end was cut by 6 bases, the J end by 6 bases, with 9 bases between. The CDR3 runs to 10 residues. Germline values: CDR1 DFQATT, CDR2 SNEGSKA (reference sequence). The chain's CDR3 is CSAVIREQYF. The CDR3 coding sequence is TGCAGTGCCGTTATCCGCGAGCAGTACTTC.

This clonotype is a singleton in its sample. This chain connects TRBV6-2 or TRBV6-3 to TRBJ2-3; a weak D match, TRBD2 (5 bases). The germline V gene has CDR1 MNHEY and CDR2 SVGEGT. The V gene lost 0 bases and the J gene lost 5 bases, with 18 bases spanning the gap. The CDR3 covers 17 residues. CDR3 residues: CASSYSSTGRSQDTQYF. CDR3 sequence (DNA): TGTGCCAGCAGTTACTCGAGTACGGGAAGGAGTCAAGATACGCAGTATTTT.